This entry concerns a single T cell receptor beta chain. Assay: immunoSEQ multiplex PCR; the TCRdb copy retains only in-frame clones and omits some. The top ten clones hold 3.9% of a sample with some 46,000 clones, approximately 80% of them seen once. The sample belongs to a study of OX40 agonist ivuxolimab in advanced cancers. Study summary: Partial responses, seen in three patients, involved one hepatocellular carcinoma and two cutaneous melanomas.

Germline CDR1 reads SGHRS; CDR2 reads YFSETQ. The CDR3 has 15 residues. J was trimmed by 3 bases and V by 4 bases; bases with no gene match: 5. The clonotype originates from an adult with an advanced solid tumor such as melanoma, head and neck, liver or kidney cancer. This chain connects TRBV5-1 to TRBJ2-1; 9 bases agree with TRBD2. Material: CD4+ or CD8+ T cells sorted from blood, obtained in a trial of the OX40 agonist ivuxolimab. The CDR3 nucleotides are TGCGCCAGCAGCCCGACTAGCGGCAGCTACAATGAGCAGTTCTTC. It codes for CASSPTSGSYNEQFF.